These T cell receptor beta chains were read from a single sample in a study of technical replicates of blood from a handful of donors. The protocol was immunoSEQ multiplex PCR, while the TCRdb copy is restricted to in-frame clones and leaves out a portion. The sample lists under 95,000 clones, more than 95% occurring once. The sample comprised T cells isolated from PBMCs. Receptors originate from a human donor in good health. CDR3s include the opening cysteine and the closing phenylalanine or tryptophan. A D gene is named only where the DNA matches it firmly. Clone size, where shown, is once, few, many, or a class for clones that have expanded.

TRBV9	.	TRBJ1-5	.	TGTGCCAGCAGCCCAGGACAGTTAGATAGCAATCAGCCCCAGCATTTT	CASSPGQLDSNQPQHF
TRBV11-2	.	TRBJ1-2	.	TGTGCCAGCAGCCCAGGGGTTTCGTATGGCTACACCTTC	CASSPGVSYGYTF
TRBV4-2	.	TRBJ2-1	.	TGTGCCAGCAGCAACCAAAGAGCCAGCGCGTTATACAATGAGCAGTTCTTC	CASSNQRASALYNEQFF
TRBV19	.	TRBJ1-2	TRBD1	TGTGCCAGTAGTCAGACAGGGAAAGGCTACACCTTC	CASSQTGKGYTF
TRBV29-1	.	TRBJ2-7	TRBD2	TGCAGCGTTGAACTAGCGGGGTCCTACGAGCAGTACTTC	CSVELAGSYEQYF
TRBV28	.	TRBJ1-5	.	TGTGCCGCCGGGGGGACACAGTATAGCAATCAGCCCCAGCATTTT	CAAGGTQYSNQPQHF
TRBV9	.	TRBJ2-3	.	TGTGCCAGCAGCGTAGGTAGCGGCTTCACAGATACGCAGTATTTT	CASSVGSGFTDTQYF
TRBV27	few	TRBJ2-3	TRBD2	TGTGCCAGCAGTCAGCGGACTAGCGGGAGTCGGGGTACGCAGTATTTT	CASSQRTSGSRGTQYF
TRBV2	.	TRBJ1-4	.	TGTGCCAGCCGTCTGACGGCGGGGGAAAAACTGTTTTTT	CASRLTAGEKLFF
TRBV5-1	once	TRBJ2-5	TRBD2	TGCGCCAGCCTGCAAACTAGCGGGGGGCAAGAGACCCAGTACTTC	CASLQTSGGQETQYF
TRBV7-9	.	TRBJ1-1	.	TGTGCCAGCAGCTCGGAACAGGGCATGAACACTGAAGCTTTCTTT	CASSSEQGMNTEAFF
TRBV4-1	once	TRBJ2-7	.	TGCGCCAGCAGCCGGAACCAGGATGCCTACGAGCAGTACTTC	CASSRNQDAYEQYF
TRBV5-6	.	TRBJ2-1	TRBD1	TGTGCCAGCAGCTTACCAGGGGGTATTTACAATGAGCAGTTCTTC	CASSLPGGIYNEQFF
TRBV27	.	TRBJ1-2	TRBD1	TGTGCCAGTTCGGGACAGCCCGGCGGTGGCTACACCTTC	CASSGQPGGGYTF
TRBV4-2	.	TRBJ1-1	.	TGTGCCAGCAGCCAACCCACGGCGGGGACTGAAGCTTTCTTT	CASSQPTAGTEAFF
TRBV4-1	.	TRBJ1-1	.	TGCGCCAGCAGCCAACAAGGGGGGGGTACTGAAGCTTTCTTT	CASSQQGGGTEAFF
TRBV9	.	TRBJ1-1	.	TGTGCCAGCAGCGTAGTTTCCAGTAACCATGAAGCTTTCTTT	CASSVVSSNHEAFF
TRBV4-1	.	TRBJ2-5	.	TGCGCCAGCAGCCAACTCCAGACCCAGTACTTC	CASSQLQTQYF
TRBV28	.	TRBJ1-5	.	TGTGCCAGCAGTCAAGGGGGAATACCCCTCGACCAGCCCCAGCATTTT	CASSQGGIPLDQPQHF
TRBV5-1	.	TRBJ2-5	TRBD2	TGCGCCAGCAGCGTGCAACTAGCGGGAGCAGAGACCCAGTACTTC	CASSVQLAGAETQYF
TRBV18	.	TRBJ2-1	TRBD2	TGTGCCAGCTCACCACGGTGGACTAGCGGGAGCTCCTACAATGAGCAGTTCTTC	CASSPRWTSGSSYNEQFF
TRBV5-1	few	TRBJ2-1	TRBD1	TGCGCCAGCAGTCTAGACAGGGGGCCCAATGAGCAGTTCTTC	CASSLDRGPNEQFF
TRBV5-1	.	TRBJ2-7	TRBD2	TGCGCCAGCAGCTTGGGGAACAGCGACCGGGGGGAAAGTTACGAGCAGTACTTC	CASSLGNSDRGESYEQYF
TRBV12-5	.	TRBJ2-1	TRBD2	TGTGCTAGTGGTTTGATAAGAAGGGGGCTAGCGGGAGGGGAGAATGAGCAGTTCTTC	CASGLIRRGLAGGENEQFF
TRBV2	.	TRBJ1-1	.	TGTGCCAGCAGTGGGGAGGACACTGAAGCTTTCTTT	CASSGEDTEAFF
TRBV10-1	.	TRBJ2-3	.	TGCGCCAGCAGTGAGTCGAGTGGGGGCACGTCAGATACGCAGTATTTT	CASSESSGGTSDTQYF
TRBV5-1	.	TRBJ1-6	TRBD1	TGCGCCAGCAGCTTGGGGGGACAGGGGTTTGTTTCACCCCTCCACTTT	CASSLGGQGFVSPLHF
TRBV4-1	.	TRBJ2-7	.	TGCGCCAGCAGCCAGGTAGCAAACTACGAGCAGTACTTC	CASSQVANYEQYF
TRBV2	.	TRBJ2-1	TRBD1	TGTGCCAGCAGTGAAGGGACAGGGGTGAACTACAATGAGCAGTTCTTC	CASSEGTGVNYNEQFF
TRBV27	.	TRBJ2-2	.	TGTGCCAGCAGTTTGGGTAGAGGTACCGGGGAGCTGTTTTTT	CASSLGRGTGELFF
TRBV18	.	TRBJ1-5	.	TGTGCCAGCTCACAACAGGGTGGCAATCAGCCCCAGCATTTT	CASSQQGGNQPQHF
TRBV18	.	TRBJ2-5	.	TGTGCCAGCACGGGACAATACCAAGAGACCCAGTACTTC	CASTGQYQETQYF
TRBV19	.	TRBJ1-5	.	TGTGCCAGTAGGAGCCAATATAGCAATCAGCCCCAGCATTTT	CASRSQYSNQPQHF
TRBV2	.	TRBJ2-7	.	TGTGCCAGCAGTGAATGGTCAGGCGGTGGGGGGGAGCAGTACTTC	CASSEWSGGGGEQYF
TRBV5-1	.	TRBJ2-1	TRBD2	TGCGCCAGCACCTTGGGGAATAGCGGGGACGAGCAGTTCTTC	CASTLGNSGDEQFF
TRBV4-1	.	TRBJ2-7	TRBD1	TGCGCCAGCAGCCAGAACCGGGACAGGGGCCACGAGCAGTACTTC	CASSQNRDRGHEQYF
TRBV25-1	.	TRBJ2-3	TRBD2	TGTGCCAGCAGTCAGCCGGGAGGTGTTGGAGATACGCAGTATTTT	CASSQPGGVGDTQYF
TRBV19	.	TRBJ2-7	TRBD2	TGTGCCAGTACCCCCGGGGGGGGGAGCGCCTACGAGCAGTACTTC	CASTPGGGSAYEQYF
TRBV7-9	.	TRBJ2-6	TRBD2	TGTGCCAGCAGCCTGCGGGAGTCTGGGGCCAACGTCCTGACTTTC	CASSLRESGANVLTF